The next 23 T cell receptor beta chains were all read from a single sample in a study of T cell responses to AZD1222 COVID-19 vaccine. The repertoire was sequenced with immunoSEQ multiplex PCR; TCRdb's copy has only in-frame clones and lacks some. The sample carries 100,000 to 130,000 clones, under 95% recorded once. This material consisted of peripheral blood, taken 28 days after the second AZD1222 dose. The receptor source for this set is an adult who received the AZD1222 COVID-19 vaccine.

The J gene is TRBJ2-3, the V gene TRBV30, with unresolved D. Germline V gene sequence: CDR1 GTSNPN, CDR2 SVGIG (reference sequence). This CDR3 comprises 14 residues. The V end was cut by 1 base, the J end by 2 bases, with 10 bases between. The CDR3 DNA sequence: TGTGCCTGGAGTGCTCTTACACTCACAGATACGCAGTATTTT. The encoded protein is CAWSALTLTDTQYF. Filled out from reference TRBV30 and TRBJ2-3, the complete variable domain reads SQTIHQWPATLVQPVGSPLSLECTVEGTSNPNLYWYRQAAGRGLQLLFYSVGIGQISSEVPQNLSASRPQDRQFILSSKKLLLSDSGFYLCAWSALTLTDTQYFGPGTRLTVL.

The chain uses TRBV5-5 and TRBJ2-7; D call uncertain. The germline gives CDR1 SGHKS, CDR2 YYEKEE (reference sequence). This CDR3 is 15 amino acids long. V lost 4 bases and J 1 base, leaving 15 bases between the germline ends. This CDR3 is CASSPRAGASYEQYF. The CDR3 DNA sequence: TGTGCCAGCAGCCCCAGAGCAGGCGCTTCCTACGAGCAGTACTTC.

The chain has TRBV7-6 and TRBJ1-6; TRBD1 agrees at 9 bases. CDR1 is SGHVS and CDR2 is FNYEAQ in the germline V gene. The CDR3 runs to 15 residues. J was trimmed by 10 bases and V by 7 bases; bases with no gene match: 11. The CDR3 is CASTTDGQGRSPLHF. The CDR3 DNA sequence: TGTGCCAGCACCACCGATGGACAGGGGAGATCACCCCTCCACTTT.

The V and J genes are TRBV9 and TRBJ1-1; no reliable D call. Germline V CDR1 and CDR2: SGDLS, YYNGEE. This CDR3 is built from 16 residues. The V end lost 4 bases, the J end lost 0 bases, and 16 bases lay between the germline ends. The CDR3 spells CASSNRPGGMNTEAFF. In DNA form, the CDR3 reads TGTGCCAGCAGCAACCGACCCGGAGGCATGAACACTGAAGCTTTCTTT.

The chain has TRBV6-5 and TRBJ2-5; D call uncertain. The CDR3 covers 14 residues. Looked up from germline, CDR1 is MNHEY and CDR2 is SVGAGI. Trimming took 2 bases from V and 6 from J, leaving 13 bases between them. CDR3 sequence (DNA): TGTGCCAGCAGTTACGAGAAGGGTGTGCAGACCCAGTACTTC. As protein: CASSYEKGVQTQYF.

V is TRBV10-3 and J is TRBJ1-5, with unresolved D. The CDR3 spans 14 residues. The germline gives CDR1 ENHRY, CDR2 SYGVKD. Trimming removed 4 bases from V and 5 bases from J, with 12 bases in between. The DNA of the CDR3 is TGTGCCATCAGTGGGGGTTTCGGCGATCAGCCCCAGCATTTT. Translating it yields CAISGGFGDQPQHF.

The CDR3 nucleotides read TGCGCCAGCAGCCAAGAATCTTGGGATACGCAGTATTTT. Translating gives CASSQESWDTQYF. V and J are TRBV4-3 and TRBJ2-3, with unresolved D. The germline CDR1 and CDR2 sequences are LGHNA and YSLEER. The CDR3 runs 13 residues. The V and J ends lost 0 bases and 6 bases respectively, with 7 bases between them.

This clone was picked up one time. The chain links TRBV28 to TRBJ1-6; D remains unclear. The ends were cut back, 5 bases at V and 10 bases at J, with 18 bases in the middle. This CDR3 is built from 15 residues. Germline lookup yields CDR1 MDHEN and CDR2 SYDVKM. CDR3 protein: CASSLRTGQGSPLHF. DNA of the CDR3: TGTGCCAGCAGTCTCCGGACCGGTCAAGGGTCACCCCTCCACTTT.

This chain joins TRBV28 and TRBJ2-7; D ambiguous. The CDR3 has 15 residues. V gave up 1 base and J gave up 3 bases, with 13 bases separating them. Looked up from germline, CDR1 is MDHEN and CDR2 is SYDVKM. The CDR3 nucleotides are TGTGCCAGCAGTTTATTAGTAGACGACGTCTACGAGCAGTACTTC. It yields the protein CASSLLVDDVYEQYF.

The chain recombines TRBV15 with TRBJ1-2, with 9 nucleotides matching TRBD1. V dropped 0 bases and J dropped 6; count of bases not matched to a gene: 11. Per germline, CDR1 LNHNV and CDR2 YYDKDF (reference sequence). The CDR3 extends over 17 amino acids. CDR3 sequence (DNA): TGTGCCACCAGCAGAGATTTTAACAGGGGGCTCTGGAATGGCTACACCTTC. This codes for CATSRDFNRGLWNGYTF.

This chain connects TRBV19 to TRBJ1-2; D gene unclear. The CDR3 has 13 residues. Germline V gene data show CDR1 as LNHDA and CDR2 as SQIVND (reference sequence). V was shortened by 6 bases and J by 8 bases, with 16 bases between the two germline ends. The DNA for the CDR3 is TGTGCCAGTAGGTCAAATCTACTAATCGGCTACACCTTC. It specifies CASRSNLLIGYTF.

V and J are TRBV28 and TRBJ2-7; the D is unclear. Germline V gene data show CDR1 as MDHEN and CDR2 as SYDVKM. CDR3 size: 15 residues. Trimming removed 4 bases at V and 0 bases at J, with 13 bases between. CDR3 sequence (DNA): TGTGCCAGCAGTTCACCGACAATCAGCTCCTACGAGCAGTACTTC. This translates into CASSSPTISSYEQYF.

The gene calls are TRBV27 and TRBJ2-7; D remains ambiguous. The CDR3 spans 15 residues. With 2 bases removed from V and 0 bases from J, the gap between germline ends came to 11 bases. Germline V gives CDR1 MNHEY, CDR2 SMNVEV (reference sequence). In DNA, the CDR3 is TGTGCCAGCAGTTTAACTGCCTGGAACTCCTACGAGCAGTACTTC. Its translation: CASSLTAWNSYEQYF.

The V gene is TRBV7-9, the J gene TRBJ2-3; D tentatively reads TRBD1 or TRBD2 (6 bases each). The CDR3 runs 15 residues. V gave up 1 base and J gave up 6 bases, with 14 bases separating them. Germline CDR1 and CDR2: SEHNR and FQNEAQ (reference sequence). CDR3 amino acids: CASSLEGQGRDTQYF. The CDR3 DNA follows: TGTGCCAGCAGCTTAGAGGGCCAGGGGAGGGATACGCAGTATTTT. Full variable domain (outside the CDR3, taken from reference TRBV7-9 and TRBJ2-3): DTGVSQNPRHKITKRGQNVTFRCDPISEHNRLYWYRQTLGQGPEFLTYFQNEAQLEKSRLLSDRFSAERPKGSFSTLEIQRTEQGDSAMYLCASSLEGQGRDTQYFGPGTRLTVL.

The chain has TRBV12-3 or TRBV12-4 and TRBJ2-5; D gene ambiguous. Between the trimmed V and J ends, which lost 3 bases and 4 bases, there was a span of 3 bases. CDR3 size: 11 residues. In DNA form, the CDR3 reads TGTGCCAGCAGTTTCTCAGAGACCCAGTACTTC. Its protein product is CASSFSETQYF.

The chain is built from TRBV4-3 and TRBJ2-1; the D call may be TRBD1 or TRBD2 (5 bases each). The CDR3 covers 15 residues. CDR1 is LGHNA and CDR2 is YSLEER in the germline V gene. The ends were cut back, 2 bases at V and 8 bases at J, with 16 bases in the middle. The CDR3 spells CASSQNRDPRDEQFF. The CDR3, as DNA: TGCGCCAGCAGCCAAAACCGGGACCCCCGTGATGAGCAGTTCTTC.

V gene TRBV13 combines with J gene TRBJ2-7; 10 bases are shared with TRBD2. With V trimmed by 3 bases and J by 3 bases, 5 bases remained unmatched. The length of the CDR3 is 15 residues. From germline, CDR1 is PRHDT and CDR2 FYEKMQ (reference sequence). For the CDR3, the DNA is TGTGCCAGCAGCTTGAGTAGCGGGAGGCTCTACGAGCAGTACTTC. Protein: CASSLSSGRLYEQYF.

The J gene is TRBJ2-2, the V gene TRBV7-2, with 12 bases matching TRBD1. Germline V CDR1 and CDR2: SGHTA, FQGNSA. V lost 3 bases and J lost 7; bases outside the gene matches: 9. CDR3 size: 17 residues. The CDR3 DNA reads TGTGCCAGCAGCTTTGGGCCCGGGACAGGGGGCGGCGGGGAGCTGTTTTTT. This translates into CASSFGPGTGGGGELFF.

This sequence joins TRBV2 and TRBJ1-5, with 7 bases aligning to TRBD1. The CDR3 has 14 amino acids. V shed 6 bases, J shed 4 bases, and the junction held 6 bases outside the gene matches. Germline CDR1 is SNHLY and CDR2 is FYNNEI. The CDR3 is CASRLTGPNQPQHF. The CDR3 DNA reads as TGTGCCAGCAGGCTGACAGGGCCTAATCAGCCCCAGCATTTT.

The CDR3 loop is CASSMKGWNEQFF. CDR3 DNA: TGTGCCAGTAGTATGAAGGGGTGGAATGAGCAGTTCTTC. The gene calls are TRBV19 and TRBJ2-1; tentative D call: TRBD1 (5 bases). There are 13 residues in the CDR3. CDR1 LNHDA and CDR2 SQIVND come from the germline V gene (reference sequence). V was pared by 3 bases and J by 7 bases, with 10 bases between.

The rearrangement links TRBV6-6 to TRBJ1-5; perhaps TRBD1 as D (6 bases). The V end lost 6 bases, the J end lost 1 base, and 13 bases lay between the germline ends. CDR1 and CDR2 from the germline V gene are MNHNY and SVGAGI (reference sequence). The CDR3 consists of 15 residues. CDR3 sequence: CASRLDRISNQPQHF. The CDR3 nucleotides read TGTGCCAGCAGGCTAGACAGGATAAGCAATCAGCCCCAGCATTTT.

The J gene is TRBJ2-3, the V gene TRBV18; the D gene could be TRBD1 or TRBD2 (5 bases each). The CDR3 has 16 residues. CDR1 KGHSH and CDR2 LQKENI come from the germline V gene. Trimming took 3 bases from V and 3 from J, leaving 16 bases between them. DNA of the CDR3: TGTGCCAGCTCACCCCACCCGGGGACCGCAACAGATACGCAGTATTTT. Protein: CASSPHPGTATDTQYF.

This clone was seen just once. This specimen includes other DNA sequences encoding the same CDR3. The chain links TRBV18 to TRBJ2-5; TRBD2 agrees at 7 bases. CDR3 length: 15 residues. V shed 2 bases and J 1 base; nucleotides not matched to a gene: 4. Germline V CDR1 and CDR2: KGHSH, LQKENI. CDR3 sequence: CASSPVGGAQETQYF. Written as DNA, the CDR3 is TGTGCCAGCTCACCAGTGGGAGGGGCCCAAGAGACCCAGTACTTC.